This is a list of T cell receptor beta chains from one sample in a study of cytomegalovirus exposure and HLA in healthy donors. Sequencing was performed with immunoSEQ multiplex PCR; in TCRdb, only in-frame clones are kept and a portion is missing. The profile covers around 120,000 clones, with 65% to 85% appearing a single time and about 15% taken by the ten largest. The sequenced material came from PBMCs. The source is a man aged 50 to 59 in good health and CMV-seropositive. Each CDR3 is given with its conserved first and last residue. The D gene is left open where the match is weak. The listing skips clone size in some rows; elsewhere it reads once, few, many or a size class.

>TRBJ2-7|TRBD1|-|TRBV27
CASRGLGQGWDEQYF
TGTGCCAGCAGGGGCCTGGGACAGGGCTGGGACGAGCAGTACTTC
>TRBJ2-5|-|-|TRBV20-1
CSATRVGTQYF
TGCAGTGCTACCAGGGTTGGGACCCAGTACTTC
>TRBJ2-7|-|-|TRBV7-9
CASSGQGGSYEQYF
TGTGCCAGCAGCGGACAGGGAGGGTCCTACGAGCAGTACTTC
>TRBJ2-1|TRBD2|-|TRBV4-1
CASSQGGLAGRSSYNEQFF
TGCGCCAGCAGCCAAGGGGGACTAGCGGGGCGGAGCTCCTACAATGAGCAGTTCTTC
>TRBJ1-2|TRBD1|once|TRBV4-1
CASSQVGGQGPYGYTF
TGCGCCAGCAGCCAAGTCGGGGGACAGGGTCCCTATGGCTACACCTTC
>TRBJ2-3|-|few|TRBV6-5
CASSLPGTDTQYF
TGTGCCAGCAGCCTCCCCGGCACAGATACGCAGTATTTT
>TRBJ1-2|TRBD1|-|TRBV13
CASSSLRGSGYGYTF
TGTGCCAGCAGCTCTCTCAGGGGGAGCGGCTATGGCTACACCTTC
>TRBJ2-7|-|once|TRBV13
CASSSTSGVKLSYEQYF
TGTGCCAGCAGCTCTACCTCAGGGGTCAAACTCTCCTACGAGCAGTACTTC
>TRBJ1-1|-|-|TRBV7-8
CASSLYMNTEAFF
TGTGCCAGCAGCTTATATATGAACACTGAAGCTTTCTTT
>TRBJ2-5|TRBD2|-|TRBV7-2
CASSSGTSGGWGETQYF
TGTGCCAGCAGCTCTGGGACTAGCGGGGGGTGGGGAGAGACCCAGTACTTC
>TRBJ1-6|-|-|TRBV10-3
CAISDPAGSPLHF
TGTGCCATCAGTGACCCAGCAGGATCACCCCTCCACTTT
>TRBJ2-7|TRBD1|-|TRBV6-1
CASSDGQGAIYEQYF
TGTGCCAGCAGTGATGGACAGGGTGCCATCTACGAGCAGTACTTC
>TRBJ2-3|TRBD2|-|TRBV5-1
CASSKTSGSSRGTDTQYF
TGCGCCAGCAGTAAGACTAGCGGGAGTTCCAGAGGCACAGATACGCAGTATTTT
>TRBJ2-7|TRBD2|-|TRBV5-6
CASSLAGAGGPYEQYF
TGTGCCAGCAGCTTGGCCGGCGCGGGGGGACCCTACGAGCAGTACTTC
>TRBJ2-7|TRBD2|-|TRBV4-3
CASSQDRLAGGQSYEQYF
TGCGCCAGCAGCCAAGATCGGCTAGCGGGGGGACAATCCTACGAGCAGTACTTC
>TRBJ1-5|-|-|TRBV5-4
CASSPDPGQPQHF
TGTGCCAGCAGCCCTGACCCGGGTCAGCCCCAGCATTTT
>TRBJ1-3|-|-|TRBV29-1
CSVSQSSSGNTIYF
TGCAGCGTTTCACAGTCGAGCTCTGGAAACACCATATATTTT
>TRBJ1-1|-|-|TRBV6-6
CASSYPEGNTEAFF
TGTGCCAGCAGTTATCCGGAGGGGAACACTGAAGCTTTCTTT
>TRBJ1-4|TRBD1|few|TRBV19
CASSSRDRGNEKLFF
TGTGCCAGTAGTAGCCGGGACAGGGGTAATGAAAAACTGTTTTTT
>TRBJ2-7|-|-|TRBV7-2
CASSFNRVREQYF
TGTGCCAGCAGCTTTAACAGGGTAAGGGAGCAGTACTTC
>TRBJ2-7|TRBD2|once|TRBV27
CASAGSGGVYEQYF
TGTGCCAGCGCAGGGAGCGGGGGGGTCTACGAGCAGTACTTC
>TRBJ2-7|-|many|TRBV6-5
CASRIQRLDSYEQYF
TGTGCCAGCCGCATACAGCGACTAGACTCCTACGAGCAGTACTTC
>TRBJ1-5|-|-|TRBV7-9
CASSPSQSYQPQHF
TGTGCCAGCAGCCCATCCCAGTCCTATCAGCCCCAGCATTTT
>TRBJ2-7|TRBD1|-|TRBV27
CASTDKAGTGIVRHF
TGTGCCAGCACCGACAAAGCCGGGACAGGGATTGTACGACACTTC
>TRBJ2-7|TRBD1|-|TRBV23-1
CASSQGPGQGTIEQYF
TGCGCCAGCAGTCAGGGACCGGGACAGGGTACCATCGAGCAGTACTTC
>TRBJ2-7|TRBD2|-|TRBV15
CATSREPSGSDEQYF
TGTGCCACCAGCAGAGAACCTAGCGGGAGTGATGAGCAGTACTTC
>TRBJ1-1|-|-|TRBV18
CASPSVSGTEAFF
TGTGCCAGCCCCTCGGTCAGCGGCACTGAAGCTTTCTTT
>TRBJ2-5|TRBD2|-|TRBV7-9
CSSTPPAGSPETQYF
TGTTCCAGCACCCCCCCAGCGGGGAGCCCCGAGACCCAGTACTTC
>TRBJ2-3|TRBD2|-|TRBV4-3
CASSPYKTGTSGGSTDTQYF
TGCGCCAGCAGCCCATACAAAACCGGGACTAGCGGGGGGTCCACAGATACGCAGTATTTT
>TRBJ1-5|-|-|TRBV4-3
CASSQDSAGSRPYSNQPQHF
TGCGCCAGCAGCCAAGATAGCGCCGGGTCGCGCCCTTATAGCAATCAGCCCCAGCATTTT
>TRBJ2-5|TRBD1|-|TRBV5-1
CASSLGTGGGETQYF
TGCGCCAGCAGCCTGGGGACAGGGGGCGGAGAGACCCAGTACTTC
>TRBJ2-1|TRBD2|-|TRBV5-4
CASSGGGFYNEQFF
TGTGCCAGCAGCGGGGGGGGGTTCTACAATGAGCAGTTCTTC
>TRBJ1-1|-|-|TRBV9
CASSVGGAMNTEAFF
TGTGCCAGCAGCGTAGGCGGGGCAATGAACACTGAAGCTTTCTTT
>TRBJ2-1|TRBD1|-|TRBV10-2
CASRPGTEAYNEQFF
TGCGCCAGCAGACCCGGGACAGAAGCCTACAATGAGCAGTTCTTC
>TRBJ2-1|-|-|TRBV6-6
CASSALGGTYNEQFF
TGTGCCAGCAGTGCCCTGGGAGGTACCTACAATGAGCAGTTCTTC
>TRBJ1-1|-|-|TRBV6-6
CASSYSGQSLPSEAFF
TGTGCCAGCAGTTACTCAGGACAGTCTTTACCCTCTGAAGCTTTCTTT